The clone carrying this T cell receptor (beta chain) was picked up a small number of times. Its antigen is unidentified. This sample was taken from a study of early T cells in non-severe SARS-CoV-2 infection. The wider study: Chains were unpaired, as sequencing was done on bulk RNA from unsorted whole blood.

Study-level findings and limits: There was a bias toward anti-spike CD8 responses in VDJdb matching, which missed private and CD4 specificities.

Germline values: CDR1 SGDLS, CDR2 YYNGEE. The CDR3 contains 18 residues. The V end was cut by 0 bases, the J end by 0 bases, with 16 bases between. Individual cDNA molecules carried attached unique molecular identifiers. TCRdb processed the 5' RACE reads anew with MiXCR; each CDR3 protein has one entry. The sample contains 24,000 or so distinct CDR3 sequences, roughly 4.1% of which appear only once. The clonotype was recovered from an adult who was a healthcare worker with PCR-confirmed SARS-CoV-2 infection or an uninfected control (not recorded which). The chain couples TRBV9 to TRBJ2-1; maybe TRBD2 (7 bases). Sample: whole blood. Here the CDR3 DNA reads TGTGCCAGCAGCGTAGTTCGCGGGGGCGGCGGCTCCTACAATGAGCAGTTCTTC. It yields the protein CASSVVRGGGGSYNEQFF.